These 22 T cell receptor beta chains originate from one sample sequenced in a study of early T cells in non-severe SARS-CoV-2 infection. One entry per CDR3 protein results from TCRdb running MiXCR on the 5' RACE reads. Here the sample spans 40,000 to 60,000 distinct CDR3 sequences, more than 6.5% being singletons. The sample was whole blood. The receptors shown here come from an adult who was a healthcare worker with PCR-confirmed SARS-CoV-2 infection or an uninfected control (not recorded which).

This clonotype came up many times. V usage is TRBV6-4 and J usage is TRBJ2-2; no definite D call. There are 14 residues in the CDR3. Germline CDR1 MRHNA, CDR2 SNTAGT. Trimming shortened V by 2 bases and J by 4 bases, and 8 bases separated the two germline ends. CDR3 loop: CASSDREATGELFF. CDR3 DNA: TGTGCCAGCAGTGACAGGGAAGCCACCGGGGAGCTGTTTTTT.

This chain links TRBV28 with TRBJ1-6, with a possible D match to TRBD1 (5 bases). Trimming removed 9 bases from V and 3 bases from J, with 9 bases in between. Germline CDR1 reads MDHEN; CDR2 reads SYDVKM. The CDR3 extends over 13 amino acids. The CDR3 region is CASCRVYNSPLHF. CDR3 DNA sequence: TGTGCCAGTTGCAGGGTCTATAATTCACCCCTCCACTTT.

This clonotype was recorded many times. The chain recombines TRBV5-1 with TRBJ2-2, with D possibly TRBD1 on 6 matching bases. The length of the CDR3 is 14 residues. The germline V gene has CDR1 SGHRS and CDR2 YFSETQ. V was clipped by 4 bases and J by 3 bases, with 10 bases between them. The CDR3 sequence: CASSARGDTGELFF. DNA for the CDR3: TGCGCCAGCAGCGCCAGGGGAGACACCGGGGAGCTGTTTTTT.

The chain is built from TRBV5-4 and TRBJ1-5; D not resolved. The CDR3 has 13 residues. Trimming stripped 0 bases from V and 7 bases from J, with 8 bases between. The germline V gene encodes CDR1 SGHNT and CDR2 YYREEE (reference sequence). DNA of the CDR3: TGTGCCAGCAGCTTGGATCACAGCCAGCCCCAGCATTTT. This sequence encodes CASSLDHSQPQHF.

This clonotype was counted at least ten times. The rearrangement uses TRBV14 and TRBJ2-2, with D unclear. V lost 1 base, J lost 0 bases, and 12 bases lay in between. The CDR3 covers 17 residues. Germline CDR1 is SGHDN and CDR2 is FVKESK. For the CDR3, the DNA is TGTGCCAGCAGCCAAGTAATCATCGAAACGAACACCGGGGAGCTGTTTTTT. Amino acids: CASSQVIIETNTGELFF.

This clonotype was seen a few times. The chain employs TRBV20-1 and TRBJ2-1, with D possibly matching TRBD1 (5 bases). The V gene's germline CDR1 is DFQATT and CDR2 SNEGSKA (reference sequence). This CDR3 has 14 amino acids. Trimming took 1 base from V and 0 from J, leaving 7 bases between them. The DNA of the CDR3 is TGCAGTGCTAGAGGTGGGGCCTCCTACAATGAGCAGTTCTTC. This encodes CSARGGASYNEQFF.

The table lists this clonotype with many counts. The V gene is TRBV18, the J gene TRBJ1-2; TRBD1 might be the D (5 bases). The CDR3 contains 14 residues. Germline V gene data show CDR1 as KGHSH and CDR2 as LQKENI. Trimming cost V 3 bases and J 2 bases, with 10 bases left between them. The CDR3 loop is CASSPGLSNYGYTF. The CDR3 nucleotides are TGTGCCAGCTCACCGGGACTCTCCAACTATGGCTACACCTTC. Full variable domain (rest looked up from reference TRBV18 and TRBJ1-2): NAGVMQNPRHLVRRRGQEARLRCSPMKGHSHVYWYRQLPEEGLKFMVYLQKENIIDESGMPKERFSAEFPKEGPSILRIQQVVRGDSAAYFCASSPGLSNYGYTFGSGTRLTVV.

This chain uses TRBV7-2 with TRBJ2-1, with D perhaps TRBD1 or TRBD2 (5 bases each). V lost 3 bases, J lost 4 bases, and 7 bases lay in between. This CDR3 comprises 13 residues. Germline loops: CDR1 SGHTA, CDR2 FQGNSA. This CDR3 reads CASSLGPYNEQFF. CDR3 nucleotides: TGTGCCAGCAGCTTGGGACCATACAATGAGCAGTTCTTC.

This clonotype came up many times. At one end the junction does not follow the germline gene, possibly because of a read error. This rearrangement joins TRBV6-6 to TRBJ2-3, with D perhaps being TRBD1 or TRBD2 (6 bases each). CDR3 size: 14 residues. Per germline, CDR1 MNHNY and CDR2 SVGAGI (reference sequence). In DNA, the CDR3 is TGTGCCAGCAGTTATGGGGGGCCCACAGACACGCAGTATTTT. Encoded protein: CASSYGGPTDTQYF.

This rearrangement joins TRBV12-3 or TRBV12-4 to TRBJ1-6, with TRBD1 matching 9 bases. Trimming cost V 3 bases and J 8 bases; bases outside gene matches: 2. There are 14 residues in the CDR3. The CDR3 region has the DNA TGTGCCAGCAGTTTTGGGACAGGGTATTCACCCCTCCACTTT. It codes for CASSFGTGYSPLHF.

The sample holds many counts of this clonotype. This rearrangement joins TRBV20-1 to TRBJ1-2; D is perhaps TRBD1 (5 bases). The CDR3 spans 14 residues. The germline gives CDR1 DFQATT, CDR2 SNEGSKA (reference sequence). Trimming left V 0 bases short and J 4 bases short, with 12 bases between. This CDR3 reads CSARDGGGAYGYTF. DNA of the CDR3: TGCAGTGCTAGAGATGGGGGTGGGGCCTATGGCTACACCTTC.

The sample holds many counts of this clonotype. V is TRBV7-8 and J is TRBJ1-1, with a tentative D call TRBD1 (5 bases). CDR3 size: 11 residues. V was clipped by 1 base and J by 8 bases, with 5 bases between them. Germline V gene lookup returns CDR1 SGHVS and CDR2 FQNEAQ. The CDR3, as DNA: TGTGCCAGCAGCTTAGGGGGGGAAGCTTTCTTT. Translation: CASSLGGEAFF.

Many counts were recorded for this clonotype. The chain recombines TRBV12-3 or TRBV12-4 with TRBJ1-5; D ambiguous. Trimming cost V 5 bases and J 7 bases, with 12 bases left between them. This CDR3 region has 13 residues. The CDR3 DNA reads as TGTGCCAGCAGTCTGGCGACACGGCAGCCCCAGCATTTT. The encoded protein is CASSLATRQPQHF.

The gene calls are TRBV6-6 and TRBJ1-1; 7 positions agree with TRBD1. The germline V gene encodes CDR1 MNHNY and CDR2 SVGAGI (reference sequence). V gave up 0 bases and J gave up 4 bases; unmatched junction bases: 5. The CDR3 is made up of 15 amino acids. This chain's CDR3 is CASSYSETGTTEAFF. CDR3 nucleotides: TGTGCCAGCAGTTACTCTGAGACAGGGACCACTGAAGCTTTCTTT.

This clonotype was seen repeatedly, ten times or more. CDR3 protein: CASSWAPSGQPQDEQFF. The CDR3 DNA reads TGTGCCAGCAGTTGGGCACCTAGCGGGCAACCACAAGATGAGCAGTTCTTC. This chain joins TRBV7-9 and TRBJ2-1; 8 bases are a match to TRBD2. Germline V gene data show CDR1 as SEHNR and CDR2 as FQNEAQ (reference sequence). The CDR3 runs to 17 residues. Trimming took 6 bases from V and 8 from J; bases not matched to a gene: 18.

This clonotype was seen more than once but under ten times. This chain uses TRBV4-1 with TRBJ2-5; the match to TRBD2 covers 7 bases. The CDR3 sequence is 15 residues long. With V trimmed by 0 bases and J by 2 bases, 3 bases remained unmatched. Germline loops: CDR1 MGHRA, CDR2 YSYEKL. CDR3 sequence reads: CASSQDGRGQETQYF. The DNA for the CDR3 is TGCGCCAGCAGCCAAGATGGGAGGGGACAAGAGACCCAGTACTTC.

The gene calls are TRBV18 and TRBJ1-5; D remains ambiguous. The CDR3 extends over 12 amino acids. Trimming removed 0 bases at V and 5 bases at J, with 2 bases between. The germline V gene encodes CDR1 KGHSH and CDR2 LQKENI. The CDR3 is CASSPPDQPQHF. CDR3 nucleotide sequence: TGTGCCAGCTCACCACCGGATCAGCCCCAGCATTTT.

The chain has TRBV28 and TRBJ2-7; D could derive from TRBD1 or TRBD2 (5 bases each). The CDR3 spans 13 residues. V dropped 8 bases and J dropped 2 bases, with 13 bases sitting between them. CDR1 MDHEN and CDR2 SYDVKM come from the germline V gene. The CDR3 loop reads CASRDPEAYEQYF. The CDR3 coding sequence is TGTGCCAGCCGGGACCCCGAGGCCTACGAGCAGTACTTC.

This sequence joins TRBV3-2 and TRBJ1-1; the table's D call, TRBD1, was not checked against the DNA. TRBV3-2 is deemed a pseudogene. The CDR3 runs to 18 residues. In DNA, the CDR3 is TGTGCCAGCAGCCATACCATTTGGAGGGGGCGCCGAAACACTGAAGCTTTCTTT. Translation: CASSHTIWRGRRNTEAFF.

This clonotype was counted a few times. The chain is built from TRBV5-5 and TRBJ2-3; 8 positions match TRBD2. CDR3 length: 15 residues. J lost 3 bases, V lost 1 base, and 4 bases had no gene match. Germline V gives CDR1 SGHKS, CDR2 YYEKEE (reference sequence). The CDR3 nucleotides read TGTGCCAGCAGCTTGTACGGGGGGGCAACAGATACGCAGTATTTT. It codes for CASSLYGGATDTQYF.

This clonotype was picked up a small number of times. V and J are TRBV25-1 and TRBJ1-4, with D tentatively TRBD1 (5 bases). Trimming removed 3 bases from V and 0 bases from J, with 17 bases in between. The CDR3 length is 18 residues. The germline gives CDR1 MGHDK, CDR2 SYGVNS. The CDR3 nucleotides are TGTGCCAGCAGTGATTGGGGCGGGCAGGGAGCAACTAATGAAAAACTGTTTTTT. It codes for CASSDWGGQGATNEKLFF.

The chain carries TRBV28 and TRBJ2-7, with 8 bases lining up with TRBD1. Germline CDR1 is MDHEN and CDR2 is SYDVKM. The CDR3 consists of 15 residues. J was trimmed by 3 bases and V by 6 bases; bases with no gene match: 10. CDR3 protein: CASRNRGQGNYEQYF. The DNA for the CDR3 is TGTGCCAGCAGAAACAGAGGACAGGGTAACTACGAGCAGTACTTC.